A single sample gave rise to the 12 T cell receptor beta chains below, sequenced in a study of T cells in Graves' hyperthyroidism and ophthalmopathy. Authors of the study amplified TCR beta CDR3 regions from RNA transcripts. The study used the HTBI primer set for a first-round RT-PCR of the TCR CDR3. TCRdb passed the multiplex PCR reads through MiXCR, listing each CDR3 protein once. The table lists about half a million distinct CDR3 sequences, 15% to 20% of them singletons. The sample consisted of blood. These receptors originate from a man aged 35-49 years with Graves' ophthalmopathy.

The chain has TRBV15 and TRBJ1-2, with 11 bases fitting TRBD1. The CDR3 extends over 14 amino acids. CDR1 and CDR2 from the germline V gene are LNHNV and YYDKDF (reference sequence). The J segment lost 7 bases and the V segment lost 1 base, leaving 2 bases of the junction unmatched. As DNA, the CDR3 is TGTGCCACCAGCAGAGCAGGACAGGGGGCTGGCTACACCTTC. It specifies CATSRAGQGAGYTF.

This clonotype has only a few counts. The chain links TRBV24-1 to TRBJ1-2, with D uncertain. Trimming took 1 base from V and 6 from J, leaving 2 bases between them. In germline, CDR1 is KGHDR, CDR2 SFDVKD. The length of the CDR3 is 11 residues. The CDR3 coding sequence is TGTGCCACCAGTGATTTTAATGGCTACACCTTC. Translating gives CATSDFNGYTF.

The genes are TRBV29-1 and TRBJ2-7, with 8 bases fitting TRBD2. This CDR3 comprises 14 residues. CDR1 SQVTM and CDR2 ANQGSEA come from the germline V gene. The trim removed 5 bases at V and 2 bases at J, leaving 8 bases unmatched. The CDR3 DNA follows: TGCAGCGTTTTGAAGCTAGCGGGCACCTACGAGCAGTACTTC. Translated: CSVLKLAGTYEQYF.

This chain connects TRBV7-8 to TRBJ2-1; TRBD2 might be the D (5 bases). Germline V gives CDR1 SGHVS, CDR2 FQNEAQ. V was cut by 1 base and J by 10 bases, with 20 bases left in between. The CDR3 is made up of 16 amino acids. The CDR3 region has the DNA TGTGCCAGCAGCTTAGAGGCAGTAACCGGGGAGCGGGAGCAGTTCTTC. Translation: CASSLEAVTGEREQFF.

This clonotype was counted ten times or more. The chain recombines TRBV7-2 with TRBJ2-1, with D maybe TRBD1 (5 bases). Germline lookup yields CDR1 SGHTA and CDR2 FQGNSA. V lost 2 bases and J lost 6, with 14 bases in between. The CDR3 runs to 15 residues. CDR3 amino acids: CASSLRQGYFNEQFF. The CDR3 DNA is TGTGCCAGCAGCTTAAGGCAGGGATATTTCAATGAGCAGTTCTTC.

This clonotype has more than one count but fewer than ten. The V gene is TRBV7-9, the J gene TRBJ2-1; D may be TRBD2 (6 bases). Trimming took 5 bases from V and 0 from J, leaving 11 bases between them. The length of the CDR3 is 15 residues. Germline CDR1 SEHNR, CDR2 FQNEAQ (reference sequence). The CDR3 here is CASSQRVSSYNEQFF. CDR3 nucleotide sequence: TGTGCCAGCAGCCAGCGGGTGAGCTCCTACAATGAGCAGTTCTTC. Full variable domain (outside the CDR3, taken from reference TRBV7-9 and TRBJ2-1): DTGVSQNPRHKITKRGQNVTFRCDPISEHNRLYWYRQTLGQGPEFLTYFQNEAQLEKSRLLSDRFSAERPKGSFSTLEIQRTEQGDSAMYLCASSQRVSSYNEQFFGPGTRLTVL.

There are many counts of this clonotype. The rearrangement joins TRBV20-1 to TRBJ2-7; 10 positions match TRBD1. The CDR3 spans 14 residues. The V gene end was trimmed by 5 bases and the J gene end by 3 bases; junction bases not matched to a gene: 7. Per the germline V gene, CDR1 is DFQATT and CDR2 is SNEGSKA (reference sequence). The CDR3 region is CSAPPGQGNYEQYF. The CDR3, as DNA: TGCAGTGCTCCGCCGGGACAGGGGAACTACGAGCAGTACTTC.

The V gene is TRBV10-3, the J gene TRBJ2-3; TRBD2 is a possible D gene (5 bases). There are 16 residues in the CDR3. In germline, CDR1 is ENHRY, CDR2 SYGVKD. V lost 2 bases, J lost 2 bases, and 14 bases lay in between. In nucleotides, the CDR3 is TGTGCCATCAGTGAGGATCCGGGAAGACCCACAGATACGCAGTATTTT. Translated, it gives CAISEDPGRPTDTQYF.

The chain couples TRBV7-9 to TRBJ2-1, with TRBD1 as a possible D gene (6 bases). Germline CDR1 reads SEHNR; CDR2 reads FQNEAQ (reference sequence). The V and J ends lost 1 base and 4 bases respectively, with 17 bases between them. The CDR3 has 17 amino acids. The CDR3 DNA reads TGTGCCAGCAGCTTAGTAGGAACAGGGACGAATTACAATGAGCAGTTCTTC. Protein: CASSLVGTGTNYNEQFF.

This clonotype was observed a few times. The CDR3 region has the DNA TGTGCCAGCAGCCGAATGTCAGGGGGCCAGGAGACCCAGTACTTC. Protein sequence: CASSRMSGGQETQYF. V gene TRBV11-2 combines with J gene TRBJ2-5, with TRBD1 matching 8 bases. Germline-derived CDR1 and CDR2 are SGHAT and FQNNGV. Trimming removed 5 bases from V and 5 bases from J; junction bases left unmatched: 10. The CDR3 runs to 15 residues.

This clonotype has a count of ten or more. The chain joins TRBV5-1 to TRBJ2-7, with 8 positions matching TRBD2. In germline, CDR1 is SGHRS, CDR2 YFSETQ. CDR3 length equals 16 residues. The ends lost 0 bases at V and 1 base at J; junction bases unmatched: 6. CDR3 sequence reads: CASSLGAGGSSYEQYF. Written as DNA, the CDR3 is TGCGCCAGCAGCTTGGGCGCGGGGGGCAGTTCCTACGAGCAGTACTTC.

The rearrangement uses TRBV7-8 and TRBJ1-6; D is undetermined. The CDR3 has 15 residues. The V and J ends lost 1 base and 10 bases respectively, with 14 bases between them. Germline CDR1 is SGHVS and CDR2 is FQNEAQ. The CDR3 reads CASSLVGSLRSPLHF. The CDR3 nucleotides read TGTGCCAGCAGCTTAGTTGGCAGTCTAAGGTCACCCCTCCACTTT.